These T cell receptor beta chains were read from a single sample in a study of post-analysis software for immune sequencing data. TCRdb used MiXCR to reprocess the PCR reads, holding one entry per CDR3 protein. The sample contains fewer than 850,000 distinct CDR3 sequences, about 32% of which appear only once. Material for sequencing was blood. These TCRs come from a girl aged 10 to 17 with multiple sclerosis. CDR3s include the opening cysteine and the closing phenylalanine or tryptophan. A D gene is named only where the DNA matches it firmly.

j_gene	d_gene	v_gene	CDR3aa
TRBJ2-7	TRBD2	TRBV29-1	CSARRAGANYEQYF
TRBJ1-1	NA	TRBV5-1	CASALNTEAFF
TRBJ2-1	NA	TRBV20-1	CSAKDISSYNEQFF
TRBJ1-5	NA	TRBV20-1	CSARDLRQSSGNQPQHF
TRBJ2-3	NA	TRBV20-1	CSARDPSRGSHTQYF
TRBJ2-5	NA	TRBV20-1	CSAPPETRGETQYF
TRBJ2-7	TRBD2	TRBV7-9	CASSSHGTSDDEQYF
TRBJ1-2	NA	TRBV20-1	CGTLDRAYGYTF
TRBJ1-4	TRBD1	TRBV10-3	CAISDNTGGDEKLFF
TRBJ2-5	NA	TRBV13	CASSSETTPQETQYF
NA	NA	TRBV4-1	CASSQFEGENEQYF
TRBJ2-7	NA	TRBV9	CASSVSSSYEQYF
TRBJ2-7	TRBD1	TRBV18	CASSTGEQGYEQYF
TRBJ1-4	NA	TRBV7-2	CASSQNRRVGNEKLFF
TRBJ2-7	TRBD2	TRBV4-1	CASSQEGLAAYEQYF
TRBJ2-3	NA	TRBV7-9	CASSLDEDTQYF
TRBJ1-1	NA	TRBV3-1	CASSQVQLNTEAFF
TRBJ1-2	TRBD1	TRBV20-1	CSAEDRGIGYTF
TRBJ1-2	TRBD1	TRBV11-2	CASSQHNPDRAGGYTF
TRBJ2-1	NA	TRBV5-5	CASGGGLSYNEQFF
TRBJ2-1	NA	TRBV10-3	CAISAGPYNEQFF
TRBJ2-5	NA	TRBV24-1	CATSDSSLETQYF
TRBJ2-5	NA	TRBV28	CASRPMGRGQETQYF
TRBJ1-2	NA	TRBV9	CASSVGDDPGYTF
TRBJ2-5	NA	TRBV7-2	CASSLGTRLGYF
TRBJ2-1	NA	TRBV7-2	CASSKYSGVILDNEQFF
TRBJ2-3	NA	TRBV20-1	CSLEGGTDTQYF
TRBJ1-1	NA	TRBV20-1	CSARVSTDKRFF
TRBJ2-1	NA	TRBV7-2	CASRRDPREAHGYNEQFF
TRBJ2-7	NA	TRBV20-1	CSARLQTPTYEQYF
TRBJ2-5	NA	TRBV7-7	CASSRREGDKETQYF
TRBJ1-6	TRBD1	TRBV7-8	CASGITTGAGSPLHF
TRBJ2-3	TRBD2	TRBV7-2	CASSLGFSGSPNRWDTQYF
TRBJ2-7	TRBD2	TRBV13	CASSSGRGVIHEQYF
TRBJ2-3	TRBD1	TRBV20-1	CRAAATGLTDTQYF